This T cell receptor beta chain was identified during a study of blood T cell repertoires in COVID-19. On the study more broadly: Sources were T cells, B-cell-depleted T cells, or PBMCs; the material itself was cDNA or gDNA.

Trimming removed 6 bases at V and 1 base at J, with 12 bases between. The V gene's germline CDR1 is SGHTA and CDR2 FQGNSA. The CDR3 loop spans 14 amino acids. In the source study's methods: Scientists estimated how many nucleated cells there were by amplifying reference gene primers. Libraries were prepared by immunoSEQ multiplex PCR; TCRdb keeps only in-frame clonotypes and omits some of them. Clone size and the V and J calls come from that table; the DNA yielded D and trimming. The sample holds 30,000 to 40,000 clones, approximately 91% seen once. The rearrangement uses TRBV7-2 and TRBJ2-5; tentative D call: TRBD1 (6 bases). The receptor was isolated from a human donor in a cohort sampled during active COVID-19. The specimen was peripheral blood. The CDR3 sequence is CASSSTGFQETQYF. CDR3 nucleotide sequence: TGTGCCAGCAGTTCAACAGGGTTCCAAGAGACCCAGTACTTC.